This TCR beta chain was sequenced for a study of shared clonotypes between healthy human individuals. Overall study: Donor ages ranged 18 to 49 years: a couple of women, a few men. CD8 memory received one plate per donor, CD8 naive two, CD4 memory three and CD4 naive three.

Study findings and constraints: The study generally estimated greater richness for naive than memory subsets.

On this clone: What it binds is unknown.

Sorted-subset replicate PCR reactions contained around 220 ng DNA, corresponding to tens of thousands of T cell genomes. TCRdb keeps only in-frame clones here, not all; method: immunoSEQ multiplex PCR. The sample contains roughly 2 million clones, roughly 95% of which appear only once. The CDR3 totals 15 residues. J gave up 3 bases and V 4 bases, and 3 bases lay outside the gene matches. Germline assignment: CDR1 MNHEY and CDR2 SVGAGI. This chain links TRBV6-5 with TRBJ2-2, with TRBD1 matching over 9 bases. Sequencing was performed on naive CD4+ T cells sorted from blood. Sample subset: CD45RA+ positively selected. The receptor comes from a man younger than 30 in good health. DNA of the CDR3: TGTGCCAGCAGTTGGGGGGACAGGGACACCGGGGAGCTGTTTTTT. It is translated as CASSWGDRDTGELFF.